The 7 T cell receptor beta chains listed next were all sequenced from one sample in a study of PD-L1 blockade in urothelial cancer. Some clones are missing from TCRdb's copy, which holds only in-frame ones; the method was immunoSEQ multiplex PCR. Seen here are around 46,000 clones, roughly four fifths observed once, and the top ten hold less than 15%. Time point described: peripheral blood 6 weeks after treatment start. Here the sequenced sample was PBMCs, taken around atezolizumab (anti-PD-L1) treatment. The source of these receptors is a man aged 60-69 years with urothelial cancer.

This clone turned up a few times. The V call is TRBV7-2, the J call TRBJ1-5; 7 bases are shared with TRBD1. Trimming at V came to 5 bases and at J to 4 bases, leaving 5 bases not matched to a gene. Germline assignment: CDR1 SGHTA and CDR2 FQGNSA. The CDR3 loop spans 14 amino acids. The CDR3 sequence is CASSPGGFNQPQHF. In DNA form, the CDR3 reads TGTGCCAGCAGCCCAGGGGGGTTTAATCAGCCCCAGCATTTT.

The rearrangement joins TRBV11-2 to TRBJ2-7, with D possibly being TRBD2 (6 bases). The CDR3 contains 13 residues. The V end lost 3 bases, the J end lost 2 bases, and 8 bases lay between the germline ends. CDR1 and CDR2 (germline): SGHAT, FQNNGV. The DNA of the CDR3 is TGTGCCAGCAGCTTCGGGGGTGCCTACGAGCAGTACTTC. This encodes CASSFGGAYEQYF.

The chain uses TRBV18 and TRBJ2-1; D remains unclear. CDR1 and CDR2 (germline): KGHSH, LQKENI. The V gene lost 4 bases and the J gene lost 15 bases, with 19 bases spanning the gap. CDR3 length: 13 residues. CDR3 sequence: CASSQLIWSSLFF. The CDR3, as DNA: TGTGCCAGCTCACAACTTATTTGGTCCTCTTTGTTCTTC.

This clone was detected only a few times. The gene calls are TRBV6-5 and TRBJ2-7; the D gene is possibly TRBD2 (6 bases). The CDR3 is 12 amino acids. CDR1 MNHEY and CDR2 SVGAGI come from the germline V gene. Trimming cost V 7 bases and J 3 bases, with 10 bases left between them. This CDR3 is CASTGSGYEQYF. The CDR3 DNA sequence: TGTGCCAGCACCGGGAGTGGCTACGAGCAGTACTTC.

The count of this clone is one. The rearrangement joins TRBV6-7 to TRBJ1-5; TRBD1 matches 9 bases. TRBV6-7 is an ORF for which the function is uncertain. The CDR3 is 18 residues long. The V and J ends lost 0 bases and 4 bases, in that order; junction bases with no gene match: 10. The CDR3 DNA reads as TGTGCCAGCAGTTACTCAGGGGACAGGGAGAGGGGGAATCAGCCCCAGCATTTT. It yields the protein CASSYSGDRERGNQPQHF.

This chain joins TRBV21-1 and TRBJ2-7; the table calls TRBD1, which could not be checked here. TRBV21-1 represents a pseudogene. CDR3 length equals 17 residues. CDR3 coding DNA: TGTGCCAGCAGCTGTCTTCGTTGGACAGGGTCTTCCTACGAGCAGTACTTC. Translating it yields CASSCLRWTGSSYEQYF.

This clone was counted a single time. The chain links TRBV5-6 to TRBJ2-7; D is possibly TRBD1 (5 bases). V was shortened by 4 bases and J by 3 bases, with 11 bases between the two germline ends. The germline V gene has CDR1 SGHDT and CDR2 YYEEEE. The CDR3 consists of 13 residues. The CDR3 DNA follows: TGTGCCAGCAGCACTGGACACGTCTACGAGCAGTACTTC. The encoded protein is CASSTGHVYEQYF.